This is a list of T cell receptor beta chains from one sample in a study of human T cells and chemical hapten exposure. TCRdb used MiXCR to reprocess the 5' RACE reads, holding one entry per CDR3 protein. This sample carries 81,000 or so distinct CDR3 sequences, roughly 8.4% of them seen once, and the ten largest clones take approximately 2.5%. All receptors come from a male donor in good health. Both conserved end residues are part of each CDR3. The order of the fields is clone size, J gene, D gene, V gene, CDR3 DNA, CDR3 protein. A D gene is named only where the DNA matches it firmly. A clone size is listed for some rows: how often the clone was seen (once, few, many), or a class if it is expanded.

clone_size: NA; j_call: TRBJ2-7; d_call: NA; v_call: TRBV6-5; cdr3_nt: TGTGCCAGCAGTTACTCGGGCGGGGAAAGGGACGAGCAGTACTTC; cdr3_aa: CASSYSGGERDEQYF
clone_size: few; j_call: TRBJ1-2; d_call: TRBD1; v_call: TRBV20-1; cdr3_nt: TGCAGTGCTAGAGATGGAACAGGGGGATATGGCTACACCTTC; cdr3_aa: CSARDGTGGYGYTF
clone_size: NA; j_call: TRBJ2-7; d_call: NA; v_call: TRBV21-1; cdr3_nt: TGTGCCAGCAGCAAAATTAGGACGGGGACAGATCCCTACGAGCAGTACTTC; cdr3_aa: CASSKIRTGTDPYEQYF
clone_size: few; j_call: TRBJ2-6; d_call: TRBD2; v_call: TRBV5-4; cdr3_nt: TGTGCCAGCAGCCCGACTAGCGAGGCAGGGGCCAACGTCCTGACTTTC; cdr3_aa: CASSPTSEAGANVLTF
clone_size: many; j_call: TRBJ2-6; d_call: NA; v_call: TRBV2; cdr3_nt: TGTGCCAGCAGCTCGCTCTACTCTGGGGCCAACGTCCTGACTTTC; cdr3_aa: CASSSLYSGANVLTF
clone_size: NA; j_call: TRBJ1-5; d_call: TRBD1; v_call: TRBV4-1; cdr3_nt: TGCGCCAGCAGCCAAGATTGGCAGGGGGCTTATCAGCCCCAGCATTTT; cdr3_aa: CASSQDWQGAYQPQHF
clone_size: NA; j_call: TRBJ2-2; d_call: NA; v_call: TRBV7-9; cdr3_nt: TGTGCCAGCAGCTCCCCCTTGACGGCGAACACCGGGGAGCTGTTTTTT; cdr3_aa: CASSSPLTANTGELFF
clone_size: many; j_call: TRBJ2-7; d_call: NA; v_call: TRBV6-2/TRBV6-3; cdr3_nt: TGTGCCAGCTATGGACCCCGCTACGAGCAGTACTTC; cdr3_aa: CASYGPRYEQYF
clone_size: few; j_call: TRBJ1-1; d_call: NA; v_call: TRBV7-9; cdr3_nt: TGTGCCAGCAGCCCCGGTGGCTGGGACACTGAAGCTTTCTTT; cdr3_aa: CASSPGGWDTEAFF
clone_size: few; j_call: TRBJ2-7; d_call: NA; v_call: TRBV7-9; cdr3_nt: TGTGCCAGCAGCTCCCACCCAGTCACCTTCTCCTACGAGCAGTACTTC; cdr3_aa: CASSSHPVTFSYEQYF
clone_size: few; j_call: TRBJ1-1; d_call: NA; v_call: TRBV18; cdr3_nt: TGTGCCAGCTCACCACCGTCGCATGTTAATGCTGAAGCTTTCTTT; cdr3_aa: CASSPPSHVNAEAFF
clone_size: NA; j_call: TRBJ1-5; d_call: NA; v_call: TRBV27; cdr3_nt: TGTGCCAGCAGTTCGGGACACAGCAATCAGCCCCAGCATTTT; cdr3_aa: CASSSGHSNQPQHF
clone_size: NA; j_call: TRBJ1-4; d_call: NA; v_call: TRBV12-3/TRBV12-4; cdr3_nt: TGTGCCAGCAGGAGGACAGTCAATGAAAAACTGTTTTTT; cdr3_aa: CASRRTVNEKLFF